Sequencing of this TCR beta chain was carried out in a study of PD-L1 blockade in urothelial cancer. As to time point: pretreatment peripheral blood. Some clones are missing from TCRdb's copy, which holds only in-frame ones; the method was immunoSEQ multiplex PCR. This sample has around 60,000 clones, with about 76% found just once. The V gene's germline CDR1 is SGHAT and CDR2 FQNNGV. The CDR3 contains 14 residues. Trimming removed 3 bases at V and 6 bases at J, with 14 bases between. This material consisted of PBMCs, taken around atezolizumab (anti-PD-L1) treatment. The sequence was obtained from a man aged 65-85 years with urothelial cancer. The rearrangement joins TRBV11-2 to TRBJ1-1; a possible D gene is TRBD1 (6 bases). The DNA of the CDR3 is TGTGCCAGCAGCTTCTTGACAGGAACCCCTGAAGCTTTCTTT. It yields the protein CASSFLTGTPEAFF.